This T cell receptor (beta chain) derives from a study of T-cell reconstitution after alpha-beta-depleted transplantation in children. Of note for this clonotype: The antigen remains undetermined.

Preparing the TCRbeta library involved the use of unique molecular identifiers. Via MiXCR, TCRdb re-called the PCR reads, giving one row per CDR3 protein. The top ten hold 12% to 15% of the sample, which has fewer than 550,000 distinct CDR3 sequences, approximately 10% seen once. General study points: Recipient T cells and thymic progenitors that survived gave rise to the high TCRbeta diversity observed at day 60 in some patients. T-cell numbers and diversity, one year after transplant, stemmed largely from T cells that were newly produced. There were reportedly several hundred expanded graft clones from which alpha-beta T cells came about two months after transplant.

CDR3 length equals 16 residues. V was pared by 6 bases and J by 5 bases, with 9 bases of the junction left unmatched. Germline CDR1 is MNHEY and CDR2 is SVGEGT. This TCR was sampled from a female patient aged 2 to 10 who had a stem cell transplant for aplastic anemia, so the T cells may come from the graft donor. V usage is TRBV6-2 or TRBV6-3 and J usage is TRBJ2-6, with 8 bases identical to TRBD1. The sample here was PBMCs, mostly from graft donor cells, taken 180 days after TCRalphabeta/CD19-depleted stem cell transplant. CDR3 in amino acids: CASSRTGSTWANVLTF. The CDR3 bases are TGTGCCAGCAGCCGGACAGGGTCAACGTGGGCCAACGTCCTGACTTTC.